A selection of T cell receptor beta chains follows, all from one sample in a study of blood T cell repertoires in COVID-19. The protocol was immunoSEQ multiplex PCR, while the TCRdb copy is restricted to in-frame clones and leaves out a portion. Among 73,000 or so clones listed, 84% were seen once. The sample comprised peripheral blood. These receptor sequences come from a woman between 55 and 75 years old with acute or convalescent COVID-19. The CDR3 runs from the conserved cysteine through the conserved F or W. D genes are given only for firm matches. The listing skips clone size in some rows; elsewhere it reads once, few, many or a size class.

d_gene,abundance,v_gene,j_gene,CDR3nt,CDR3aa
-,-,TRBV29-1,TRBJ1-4,TGCAGCGTTGCTGTGGGTGTGGACCGCCGGGATAAACTGTTTTTT,CSVAVGVDRRDKLFF
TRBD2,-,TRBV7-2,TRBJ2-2,TGTGCCAGCAGCTGGCTAGCGGGGCTAGGGACCGGGGAGCTGTTTTTT,CASSWLAGLGTGELFF
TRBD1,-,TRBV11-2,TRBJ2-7,TGTGCCAGCAGCTCAAGGCGGGACAGGGCCGACGAGCAGTACTTC,CASSSRRDRADEQYF
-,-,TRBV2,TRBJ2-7,TGTGCCAGCAACTTTGACGGGAATTACGAGCAGTACTTC,CASNFDGNYEQYF
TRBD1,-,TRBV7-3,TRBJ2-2,TGTGCCAGCAGCTCCCCCTTCCAGGGGGCGGGCGGGGAGCTGTTTTTT,CASSSPFQGAGGELFF
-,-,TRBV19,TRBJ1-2,TGTGCCAGTAGTCCGGACAGCCCAGCTAACTATGGCTACACCTTC,CASSPDSPANYGYTF
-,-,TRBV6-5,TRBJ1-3,TGTGCCAGCAATGCAGGGTTTTCTGGAAACACCATATATTTT,CASNAGFSGNTIYF
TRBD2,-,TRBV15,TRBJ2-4,TGTGCCACCAGCAGAGTCGGGGGGTCGGTGCACATTCAGTACTTC,CATSRVGGSVHIQYF
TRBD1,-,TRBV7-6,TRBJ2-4,TGTGCCAGCAGCTCTTCCGGGACAGGGGGCGCAAACATTCAGTACTTC,CASSSSGTGGANIQYF
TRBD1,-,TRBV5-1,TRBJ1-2,TGCGCCAGCAGCTGGGAGACAGGGACCTATGGCTACACCTTC,CASSWETGTYGYTF
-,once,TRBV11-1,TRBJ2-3,TGTGCCAGCAGCGGGCAGTGGACAGATACGCAGTATTTT,CASSGQWTDTQYF
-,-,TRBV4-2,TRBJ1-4,TGTGCCAGCAGCTACCAACTACAGGGATTCAGGTCTAATGAAAAACTGTTTTTT,CASSYQLQGFRSNEKLFF
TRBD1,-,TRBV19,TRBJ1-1,TGTGCCAGTAGTACCCAACAGGGGTTAAGGACTGAAGCTTTCTTT,CASSTQQGLRTEAFF
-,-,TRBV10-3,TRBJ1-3,TGTGCCATCAGGAAACAGGTCTCTGGAAACACCATATATTTT,CAIRKQVSGNTIYF
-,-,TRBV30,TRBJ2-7,TGTGCCTGGGCCGGACAGCCCTACGAGCAGTACTTC,CAWAGQPYEQYF
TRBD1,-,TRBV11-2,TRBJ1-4,TGTGCCAGCAGCCAGAAGGGGGCCGCAACTAATGAAAAACTGTTTTTT,CASSQKGAATNEKLFF
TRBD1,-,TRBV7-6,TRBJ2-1,TGTGCCAGCAGCAGGGGACAGGGGGACTACAATGAGCAGTTCTTC,CASSRGQGDYNEQFF
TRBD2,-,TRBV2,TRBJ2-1,TGTGCCAGCAGTCTAGCGGGGGGCCTTTCCTACAATGAGCAGTTCTTC,CASSLAGGLSYNEQFF
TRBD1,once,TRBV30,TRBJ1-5,TGTGCCTGGAGTGTCGAGGGGGCCAATCAGCCCCAGCATTTT,CAWSVEGANQPQHF
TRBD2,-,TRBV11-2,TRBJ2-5,TGTGCCAGCAGCAAGGCTAGCGGGGGGGCCGGGGAGACCCAGTACTTC,CASSKASGGAGETQYF
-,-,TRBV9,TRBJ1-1,TGTGCCAGCAGCGGAAACAGGTACCCTGAAGCTTTCTTT,CASSGNRYPEAFF
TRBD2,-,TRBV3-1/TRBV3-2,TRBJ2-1,TGTGCCAGCAGCCCGCCGTCCGGGACTAGCGGGGGCGATGAGCAGTTCTTC,CASSPPSGTSGGDEQFF
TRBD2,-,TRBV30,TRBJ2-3,TGTGCCTGGACGCATGGGGTAGCGGGCAGCACAGATACGCAGTATTTT,CAWTHGVAGSTDTQYF
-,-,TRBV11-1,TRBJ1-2,TGTGCCAGCAGCTTCTCGGCAGGGGCTAACTATGGCTACACCTTC,CASSFSAGANYGYTF
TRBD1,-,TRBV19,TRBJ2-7,TGTGCCAGTAGCCGGACAGGGAAGAGGATCGAGCAGTACTTC,CASSRTGKRIEQYF
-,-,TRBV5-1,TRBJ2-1,TGCGCCAGCAGCTCCCGGGACGGAGGGTGGGTTGAGCAGTTCTTC,CASSSRDGGWVEQFF
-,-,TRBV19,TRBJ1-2,TGTGCCAGTAGTATAAAGGGGCCTAATGGCTACACCTTC,CASSIKGPNGYTF
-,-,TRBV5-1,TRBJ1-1,TGCGCCAGCAGCTTGACAGTGGGGAACACTGAAGCTTTCTTT,CASSLTVGNTEAFF
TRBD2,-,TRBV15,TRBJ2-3,TGTGCCACCAGCAGAGAGGGGACTAGCGGGGGCCTTCCAGATACGCAGTATTTT,CATSREGTSGGLPDTQYF
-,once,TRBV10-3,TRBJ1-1,TGTGCCATCAGTGAGCTCTCAGGCACTGAAGCTTTCTTT,CAISELSGTEAFF
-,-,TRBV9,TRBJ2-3,TGTGCCAGCAGCCCCGTGGGGGCAAATACGCAGTATTTT,CASSPVGANTQYF
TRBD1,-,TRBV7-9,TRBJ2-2,TGTGCCAGCAGCTCGCCCGCAGGGGGTGGCACCGGGGAGCTGTTTTTT,CASSSPAGGGTGELFF
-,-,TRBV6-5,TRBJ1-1,TGTGCCAGCAGTTCCCAGATGAACACTGAAGCTTTCTTT,CASSSQMNTEAFF
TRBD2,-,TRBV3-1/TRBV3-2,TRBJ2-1,TGTGCCAGCAGCCTAGCTAGCGGAAGATACAATGAGCAGTTCTTC,CASSLASGRYNEQFF
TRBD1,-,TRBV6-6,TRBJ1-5,TGTGCCAGCACCTCAGGGGACAGGGTCAATCAGCCCCAGCATTTT,CASTSGDRVNQPQHF
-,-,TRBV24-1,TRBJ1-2,TGTGCCACCAGTGATGACAGCTATGGCTACACCTTC,CATSDDSYGYTF
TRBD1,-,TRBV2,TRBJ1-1,TGTGCCAGCACCTCTGCCGGGACAGGGGTATTGCTCAGCACTGAAGCTTTCTTT,CASTSAGTGVLLSTEAFF
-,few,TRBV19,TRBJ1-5,TGTGCCAGTAGAGAGGGCTTCAATCAGCCCCAGCATTTT,CASREGFNQPQHF